The 14 T cell receptor beta chains below all came from one sample that was sequenced in a study of beta chain features in type 1 diabetes. Overall study findings and caveats: Type 1 diabetes patients showed a moderate but significant shortening of TCRB CDR3s in all four CD4+ subsets.

Antigens of these TCRs are unknown. The whole isolated RNA underwent reverse transcription, so sequencing captured expressed TCRB transcripts. Data came from immunoSEQ multiplex PCR; TCRdb stores just in-frame clones and leaves some out. The sample shows fewer than 450,000 clones, 13% of them seen only once. The specimen sequenced was naive CD4+ T cells from blood. These receptors all stem from a woman aged 18 to 35 with type 1 diabetes.

This CDR3 reads CASRRTSGSYNEQFF. The CDR3 DNA reads TGTGCCAGCAGGAGGACTAGCGGCTCCTACAATGAGCAGTTCTTC. The chain is built from TRBV7-2 and TRBJ2-1; TRBD2 matches 10 bases. J gave up 0 bases and V 6 bases, and 2 bases lay outside the gene matches. CDR1 and CDR2 (germline): SGHTA, FQGNSA. This CDR3 is built from 15 residues.

This clone has just a few counts. This rearrangement joins TRBV13 to TRBJ2-5, with 11 bases matching TRBD2. CDR3 size: 15 residues. Trimming took 6 bases from V and 5 from J; bases not matched to a gene: 8. The germline V gene encodes CDR1 PRHDT and CDR2 FYEKMQ (reference sequence). CDR3: CASRASGRRPETQYF. The CDR3 DNA sequence: TGTGCCAGCAGGGCTAGCGGGAGGAGGCCTGAGACCCAGTACTTC.

This clone has more than one count but fewer than ten. V and J are TRBV9 and TRBJ2-1, with TRBD2 as a possible D gene (5 bases). Germline V gene sequence: CDR1 SGDLS, CDR2 YYNGEE. This CDR3 has 15 residues. Deletions cut 0 bases from V and 10 bases from J, with 17 bases between. CDR3 coding DNA: TGTGCCAGCAGCGTAGGGGTCCGAGAATGGGAGGAGCAGTTCTTC. It codes for CASSVGVREWEEQFF.

Only a few counts were recorded for this clone. This chain joins TRBV19 and TRBJ1-5; D not resolved. The V and J ends lost 6 bases and 0 bases respectively, with 15 bases between them. Germline assignment: CDR1 LNHDA and CDR2 SQIVND (reference sequence). This CDR3 is built from 16 residues. The CDR3 DNA reads as TGTGCCAGTAGGAGAGGCCTCGCTTATAGCAATCAGCCCCAGCATTTT. It translates to CASRRGLAYSNQPQHF.

The chain couples TRBV9 to TRBJ1-2; TRBD1 aligns across 9 bases. The germline V gene has CDR1 SGDLS and CDR2 YYNGEE. V lost 4 bases and J lost 0; bases outside the gene matches: 7. This CDR3 comprises 16 residues. The CDR3 DNA reads TGTGCCAGCAGCCCAACCGGGACAGGGACTAACTATGGCTACACCTTC. It codes for CASSPTGTGTNYGYTF.

The V and J genes are TRBV11-3 and TRBJ1-1; 7 bases align to TRBD1. The CDR3 has 14 amino acids. Germline assignment: CDR1 SGHNT and CDR2 YENEEA. After removal of 5 bases from V and 5 bases from J, the junction contained 8 bases not matched to a gene. In DNA form, the CDR3 reads TGTGCCAGCAGCCAGAACACAGGGGTGACTGAAGCTTTCTTT. This codes for CASSQNTGVTEAFF.

V is TRBV28 and J is TRBJ1-2; TRBD1 might be the D (5 bases). The germline V gene encodes CDR1 MDHEN and CDR2 SYDVKM. The germline V and J ends were trimmed by 4 bases and 6 bases, with 15 bases remaining between them. The CDR3 contains 14 residues. As DNA, the CDR3 is TGTGCCAGCAGTTCCTCGCAGGGATTTGATGGCTACACCTTC. Translation gives CASSSSQGFDGYTF.

The chain is built from TRBV29-1 and TRBJ2-3; TRBD1 aligns across 7 bases. Looked up from germline, CDR1 is SQVTM and CDR2 is ANQGSEA. V shed 0 bases, J shed 5 bases, and the junction held 11 bases outside the gene matches. CDR3 length: 16 amino acids. This chain's CDR3 is CSVEDPSPGGRDTQYF. The CDR3, as DNA: TGCAGCGTTGAAGACCCTTCGCCAGGGGGAAGAGATACGCAGTATTTT.

The V call is TRBV18, the J call TRBJ1-1; 7 bases are a match to TRBD1. The CDR3 sequence is 16 residues long. Germline V lookup: CDR1 KGHSH, CDR2 LQKENI. The V segment lost 5 bases and the J segment 1 base; nucleotides outside the gene matches: 10. The CDR3, as DNA: TGTGCCAGCTCATCCCGACAGGGAAATCGGAACACTGAAGCTTTCTTT. Amino acid sequence: CASSSRQGNRNTEAFF. The full variable domain, in which reference TRBV18 and TRBJ1-1 provide the parts outside the CDR3, is NAGVMQNPRHLVRRRGQEARLRCSPMKGHSHVYWYRQLPEEGLKFMVYLQKENIIDESGMPKERFSAEFPKEGPSILRIQQVVRGDSAAYFCASSSRQGNRNTEAFFGQGTRLTVV.

This chain's CDR3 is CASSLDSSGANVLTF. The CDR3 bases are TGTGCCAGCAGTTTAGACTCGTCTGGGGCCAACGTCCTGACTTTC. The rearrangement links TRBV6-6 to TRBJ2-6; no reliable D call. Germline CDR1 is MNHNY and CDR2 is SVGAGI (reference sequence). Trimming removed 4 bases from V and 1 base from J, with 8 bases in between. There are 15 residues in the CDR3.

This sequence joins TRBV30 and TRBJ2-1; 9 bases agree with TRBD2. The trim removed 5 bases at V and 6 bases at J, leaving 5 bases unmatched. The CDR3 length is 13 residues. Germline lookup yields CDR1 GTSNPN and CDR2 SVGIG (reference sequence). The CDR3 loop reads CAWGASGINEQFF. The CDR3 bases are TGTGCCTGGGGAGCTAGCGGGATCAATGAGCAGTTCTTC.

The CDR3 sequence: CASSSGQGFYEQYF. CDR3 bases: TGTGCCAGCAGTTCCGGACAGGGGTTCTACGAGCAGTACTTC. The J gene is TRBJ2-7, the V gene TRBV28, with TRBD1 matching 9 bases. After removal of 4 bases from V and 3 bases from J, the junction contained 4 bases not matched to a gene. The CDR3 length is 14 residues. In germline, CDR1 is MDHEN, CDR2 SYDVKM.

This chain connects TRBV7-9 to TRBJ1-2; D call uncertain. The germline V and J ends were trimmed by 3 bases and 6 bases, with 11 bases remaining between them. Germline loops: CDR1 SEHNR, CDR2 FQNEAQ (reference sequence). CDR3 length: 13 residues. CDR3 nucleotide sequence: TGTGCCAGCAGCTTCGCTGGGAGAAATGGCTACACCTTC. Translation gives CASSFAGRNGYTF.

The genes are TRBV20-1 and TRBJ2-5; D gene uncertain. Germline-derived CDR1 and CDR2 are DFQATT and SNEGSKA (reference sequence). V shed 3 bases and J shed 8 bases, with 10 bases lying between them. This CDR3 spans 11 amino acids. CDR3 sequence reads: CSASLYPTQYF. The CDR3, as DNA: TGCAGTGCTAGTCTCTACCCTACCCAGTACTTC.